This T cell receptor (beta chain) was sequenced for a study of Graves' ophthalmopathy and Graves' hyperthyroidism. The CDR3 extends over 14 amino acids. V was pared by 8 bases and J by 6 bases, with 6 bases of the junction left unmatched. From germline, CDR1 is SNHLY and CDR2 FYNNEI. Beta-chain TCR CDR3 regions were amplified from RNA transcripts. RT-PCR was first run with HTBI primers, then multiplex PCR in a second round. Using its own MiXCR run on the multiplex PCR reads, TCRdb lists one record per CDR3 protein. Of about 380,000 distinct CDR3 sequences listed, roughly 15% were seen once; the top ten hold roughly 7%. There are many counts of this clonotype.

The chain links TRBV2 to TRBJ2-2; 10 bases are a match to TRBD2. The sequence derives from a woman between 18 and 29 years old with stable Graves' hyperthyroidism. The sample consisted of peripheral blood. CDR3 nucleotides: TGTGCCAGCGGAGCGGGGGGGCTCGCCGGGGAGCTGTTTTTT. Protein product: CASGAGGLAGELFF. Full variable domain (rest looked up from reference TRBV2 and TRBJ2-2): EPEVTQTPSHQVTQMGQEVILRCVPISNHLYFYWYRQILGQKVEFLVSFYNNEISEKSEIFDDQFSVERPDGSNFTLKIRSTKLEDSAMYFCASGAGGLAGELFFGEGSRLTVL.